This TCR beta chain was captured in a study of T cell changes during pregnancy in multiple sclerosis. This table comes from immunoSEQ multiplex PCR, and its TCRdb copy is limited to in-frame clones, with some not included. The data hold some 60,000 clones, with approximately 91% observed a single time. Germline-derived CDR1 and CDR2 are MNHEY and SMNVEV (reference sequence). The CDR3 has 12 amino acids. The V gene lost 4 bases and the J gene lost 7 bases, with 10 bases spanning the gap. The sample in question was CD4+ T cells from peripheral blood mononuclear cells, obtained in the third trimester of pregnancy. The TCR comes from a female donor with multiple sclerosis, enrolled in a pregnancy study. This chain links TRBV27 with TRBJ2-5; no reliable D call. This chain's CDR3 is CASSWPGGTQYF. For the CDR3, the DNA is TGTGCCAGCAGTTGGCCGGGTGGGACCCAGTACTTC.